The clone carrying this T cell receptor (beta chain) is medium-sized in the sample. Its antigen is undetermined. This record comes from a study of T cells after posttransplantation cyclophosphamide. Sequencing used immunoSEQ multiplex PCR; TCRdb keeps in-frame clones, though not all of them. Observed in the sample are about 7,700 clones, none of them singletons. Broader study findings: Recipient CMV seropositivity and CMV reactivation strongly tracked TRB clonality.

Per the germline V gene, CDR1 is LNHDA and CDR2 is SQIVND (reference sequence). V lost 4 bases, J lost 4 bases, and 4 bases stayed unmatched. The CDR3 totals 14 residues. Busulfan-fludarabine conditioning, marrow transplant, and cyclophosphamide on days +3 and +4 were administered. The chain combines TRBV19 with TRBJ1-3; TRBD1 aligns across 7 bases. The sequences come from PBMCs, collected 94 days after allogeneic stem cell transplant with posttransplant cyclophosphamide. The sequence was obtained from a female patient in her sixties who received an allogeneic stem cell transplant from an unrelated donor, was CMV-positive, and had acute GVHD only. Some T cells may have originated in the graft donor. The CDR3 coding sequence is TGTGCCAGTAGTACCCGGACAGGAGGAAACACCATATATTTT. Translation gives CASSTRTGGNTIYF.